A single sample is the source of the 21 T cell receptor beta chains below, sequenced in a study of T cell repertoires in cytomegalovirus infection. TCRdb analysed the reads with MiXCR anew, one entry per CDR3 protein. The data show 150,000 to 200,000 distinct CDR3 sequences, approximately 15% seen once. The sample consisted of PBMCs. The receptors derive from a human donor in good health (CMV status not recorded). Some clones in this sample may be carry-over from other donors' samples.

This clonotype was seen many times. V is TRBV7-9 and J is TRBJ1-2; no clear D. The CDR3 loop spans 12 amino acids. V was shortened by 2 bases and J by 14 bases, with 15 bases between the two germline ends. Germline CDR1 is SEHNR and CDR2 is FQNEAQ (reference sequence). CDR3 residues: CASSLSTALLTF. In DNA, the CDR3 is TGTGCCAGCAGCTTAAGTACCGCCCTGTTGACCTTC.

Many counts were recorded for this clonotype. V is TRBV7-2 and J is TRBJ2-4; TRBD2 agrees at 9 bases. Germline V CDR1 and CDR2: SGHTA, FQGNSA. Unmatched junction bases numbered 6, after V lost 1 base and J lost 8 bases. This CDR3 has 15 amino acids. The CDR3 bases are TGTGCCAGCAGCTTAGATCCGCGGGAGGGATACATTCAGTACTTC. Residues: CASSLDPREGYIQYF.

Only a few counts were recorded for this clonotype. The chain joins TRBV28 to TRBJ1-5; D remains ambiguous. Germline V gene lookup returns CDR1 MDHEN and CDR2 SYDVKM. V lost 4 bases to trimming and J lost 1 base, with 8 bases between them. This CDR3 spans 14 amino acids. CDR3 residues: CASSSIRSNQPQHF. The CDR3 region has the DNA TGTGCCAGCAGTTCCATCCGAAGCAATCAGCCCCAGCATTTT.

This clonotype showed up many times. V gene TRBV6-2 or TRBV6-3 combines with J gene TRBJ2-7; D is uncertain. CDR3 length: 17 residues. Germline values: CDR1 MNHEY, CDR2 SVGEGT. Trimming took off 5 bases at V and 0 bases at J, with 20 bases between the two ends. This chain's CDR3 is CASSGALRFLYSYEQYF. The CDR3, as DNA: TGTGCCAGCAGTGGCGCGTTGAGATTCTTATACTCCTACGAGCAGTACTTC.

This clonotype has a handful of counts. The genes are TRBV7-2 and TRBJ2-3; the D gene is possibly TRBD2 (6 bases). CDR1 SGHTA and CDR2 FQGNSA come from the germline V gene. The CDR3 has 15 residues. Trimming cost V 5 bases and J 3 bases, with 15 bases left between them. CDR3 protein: CASSDFGGGTDTQYF. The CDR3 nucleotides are TGTGCCAGCAGCGACTTCGGTGGGGGGACAGATACGCAGTATTTT.

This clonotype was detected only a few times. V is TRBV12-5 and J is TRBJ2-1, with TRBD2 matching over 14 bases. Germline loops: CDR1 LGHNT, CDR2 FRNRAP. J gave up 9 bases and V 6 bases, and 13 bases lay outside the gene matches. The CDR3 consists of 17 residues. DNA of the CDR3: TGTGCTAGTGGCCCGACTAGCGGGGGGGCCGGTCATCGTGAGCAGTTCTTC. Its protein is CASGPTSGGAGHREQFF. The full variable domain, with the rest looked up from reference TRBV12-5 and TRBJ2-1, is DARVTQTPRHKVTEMGQEVTMRCQPILGHNTVFWYRQTMMQGLELLAYFRNRAPLDDSGMPKDRFSAEMPDATLATLKIQPSEPRDSAVYFCASGPTSGGAGHREQFFGPGTRLTVL.

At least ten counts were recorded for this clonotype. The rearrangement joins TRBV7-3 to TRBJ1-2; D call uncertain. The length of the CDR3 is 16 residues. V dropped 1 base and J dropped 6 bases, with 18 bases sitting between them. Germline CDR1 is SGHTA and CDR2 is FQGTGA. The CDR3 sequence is CASSLSGREEADGYTF. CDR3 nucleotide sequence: TGTGCCAGCAGCTTAAGCGGGCGGGAAGAGGCGGATGGCTACACCTTC.

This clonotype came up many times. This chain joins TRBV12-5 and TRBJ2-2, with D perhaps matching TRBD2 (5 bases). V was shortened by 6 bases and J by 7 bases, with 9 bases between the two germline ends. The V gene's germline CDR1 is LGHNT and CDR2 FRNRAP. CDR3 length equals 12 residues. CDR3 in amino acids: CASGYGGGELFF. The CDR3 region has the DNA TGTGCTAGTGGATATGGAGGCGGGGAGCTGTTTTTT.

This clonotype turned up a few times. CDR3 in amino acids: CASESNTRNTEAFF. CDR3 sequence (DNA): TGTGCCAGCGAGAGCAATACGAGGAACACTGAAGCTTTCTTT. The rearrangement uses TRBV2 and TRBJ1-1; D is uncertain. The germline V gene has CDR1 SNHLY and CDR2 FYNNEI. This CDR3 is built from 14 residues. Deletions cut 8 bases from V and 1 base from J, with 14 bases between.

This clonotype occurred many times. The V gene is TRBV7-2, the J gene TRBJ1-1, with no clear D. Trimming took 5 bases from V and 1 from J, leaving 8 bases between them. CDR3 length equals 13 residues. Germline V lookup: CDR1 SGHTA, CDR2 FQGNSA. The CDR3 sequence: CASSPWKNTEAFF. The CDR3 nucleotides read TGTGCCAGCAGCCCCTGGAAGAACACTGAAGCTTTCTTT.

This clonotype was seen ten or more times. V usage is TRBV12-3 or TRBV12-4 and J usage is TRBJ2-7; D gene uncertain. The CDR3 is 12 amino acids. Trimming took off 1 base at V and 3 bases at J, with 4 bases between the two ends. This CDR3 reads CASSLEGYEQYF. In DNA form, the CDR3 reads TGTGCCAGCAGTTTAGAAGGCTACGAGCAGTACTTC.

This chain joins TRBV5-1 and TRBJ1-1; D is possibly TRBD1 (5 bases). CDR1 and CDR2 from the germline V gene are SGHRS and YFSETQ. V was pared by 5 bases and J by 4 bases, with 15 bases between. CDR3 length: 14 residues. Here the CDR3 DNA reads TGCGCCAGCAGGCGGGGCAGAGAGTCCACTGAAGCTTTCTTT. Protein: CASRRGRESTEAFF.

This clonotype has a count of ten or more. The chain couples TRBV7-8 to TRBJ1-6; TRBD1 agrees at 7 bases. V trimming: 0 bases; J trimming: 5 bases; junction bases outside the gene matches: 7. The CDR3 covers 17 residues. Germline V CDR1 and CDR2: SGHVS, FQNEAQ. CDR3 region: CASSLAFRQGNNSPLHF. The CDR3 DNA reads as TGTGCCAGCAGCTTAGCTTTCCGACAGGGAAATAATTCACCCCTCCACTTT.

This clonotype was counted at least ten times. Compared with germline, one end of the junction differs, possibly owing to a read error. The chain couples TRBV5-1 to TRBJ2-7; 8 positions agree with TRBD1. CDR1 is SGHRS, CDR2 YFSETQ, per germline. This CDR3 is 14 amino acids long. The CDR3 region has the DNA TGTGCCAGCAGCTTAGGACAGGGAGGCTACGAGCAGTACTTC. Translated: CASSLGQGGYEQYF.

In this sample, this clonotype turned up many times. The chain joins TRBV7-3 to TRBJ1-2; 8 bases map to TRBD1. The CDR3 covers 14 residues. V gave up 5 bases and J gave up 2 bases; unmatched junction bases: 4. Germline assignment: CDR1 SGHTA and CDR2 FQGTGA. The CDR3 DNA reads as TGTGCCAGCAGCCCCCGACAGGGGAACTATGGCTACACCTTC. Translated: CASSPRQGNYGYTF.

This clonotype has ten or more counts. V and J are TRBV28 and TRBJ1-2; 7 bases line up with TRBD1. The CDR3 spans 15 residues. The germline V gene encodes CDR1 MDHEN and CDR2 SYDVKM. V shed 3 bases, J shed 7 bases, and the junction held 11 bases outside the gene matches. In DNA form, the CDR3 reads TGTGCCAGCAGTTTCAGGGGGGACCGGCAAAGTGGCTACACCTTC. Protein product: CASSFRGDRQSGYTF.

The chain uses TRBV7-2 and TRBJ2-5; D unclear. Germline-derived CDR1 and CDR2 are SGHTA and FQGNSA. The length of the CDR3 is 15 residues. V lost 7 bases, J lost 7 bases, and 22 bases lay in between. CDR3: CASTPPTSSRGTQYF. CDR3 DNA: TGTGCCAGCACCCCCCCGACGAGTTCAAGAGGGACCCAGTACTTC.

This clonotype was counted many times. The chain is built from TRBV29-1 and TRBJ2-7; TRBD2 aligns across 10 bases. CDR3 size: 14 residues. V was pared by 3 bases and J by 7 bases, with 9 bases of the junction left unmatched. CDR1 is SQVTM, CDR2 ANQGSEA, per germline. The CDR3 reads CSVEGLAGDGEQYF. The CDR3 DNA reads TGCAGCGTTGAGGGGCTAGCGGGAGACGGGGAGCAGTACTTC.

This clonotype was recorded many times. As DNA, the CDR3 is TGTGCCAGCAGTCTCCGTCTGTCTGAAGCTTTCTTT. This gives the protein CASSLRLSEAFF. V gene TRBV28 combines with J gene TRBJ1-1; D remains ambiguous. Trimming stripped 5 bases from V and 6 bases from J, with 10 bases between. CDR3 size: 12 residues. Germline CDR1 reads MDHEN; CDR2 reads SYDVKM.

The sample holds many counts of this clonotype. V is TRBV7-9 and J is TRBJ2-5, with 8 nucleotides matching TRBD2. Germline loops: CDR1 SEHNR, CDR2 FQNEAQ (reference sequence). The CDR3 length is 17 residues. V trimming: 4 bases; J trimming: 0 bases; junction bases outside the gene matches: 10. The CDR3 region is CASSWGASGQYQETQYF. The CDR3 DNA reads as TGTGCCAGCAGCTGGGGGGCTAGCGGGCAGTACCAAGAGACCCAGTACTTC.

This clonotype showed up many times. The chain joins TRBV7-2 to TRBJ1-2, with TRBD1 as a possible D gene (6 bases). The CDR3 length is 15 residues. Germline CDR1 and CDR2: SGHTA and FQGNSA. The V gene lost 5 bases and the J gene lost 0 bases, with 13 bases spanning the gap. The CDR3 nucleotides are TGTGCCAGCAGCCGAAACGGGGGCTCTAACTATGGCTACACCTTC. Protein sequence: CASSRNGGSNYGYTF.